The clone carrying this T cell receptor (beta chain) was detected a few times. A J-beta primer mix and a sample-barcoded 5' primer were used in a second PCR of about 7 to 11 cycles. TCRdb recomputed calls from the 5' RACE reads with MiXCR, one row per CDR3 protein. The data show about 730,000 distinct CDR3 sequences, with roughly 47% seen just once and 20% to 25% held by the top ten. This entry is derived from a study of blood T cells in healthy people across ages. The CDR3 is 13 amino acids. The germline gives CDR1 MDHEN, CDR2 SYDVKM. The sample taken for sequencing was blood. The receptor's source is an older woman in good health. The rearrangement uses TRBV28 and TRBJ2-7, with D possibly being TRBD2 (6 bases). The DNA matches TRBJ2-4 better at its end, which makes the J call doubtful. The CDR3 here is CASSPTSLYIQYF. The CDR3 nucleotides read TGTGCCAGCAGTCCCACTAGCCTGTACATTCAGTACTTC.